Following are 17 T cell receptor beta chains from one sample sequenced in a study of EBV T-cell therapy then PD-1 blockade in nasopharyngeal carcinoma (dated by TCRdb to about 2021). The antigens of these receptors remain unknown. Libraries were made using the immunoSEQ multiplex PCR assay. This is the immuneACCESS table as TCRdb keeps it, with only in-frame sequences that have V and J called. A part of the clones is gone; compared with another copy, unresolved V genes explain less than half, and the rest is unexplained. Here the sample has tens of thousands of clones; roughly 84% occur a single time. The ten most abundant clones make up roughly 29% of the sample. The label giving this sample's treatment or condition can be read as: AdE1-LMPpoly-expanded autologous EBV-specific T-cell therapy followed by anti-PD-1 nivolumab. The specimen was CD8+ T cells from blood, collected around day 65 from a patient whose treatment included autologous EBV-specific T cells and nivolumab. The receptor set was obtained from a man aged 35 to 55 with nasopharyngeal carcinoma.

The V gene is TRBV10-3, the J gene TRBJ1-5; possibly TRBD1 for D (6 bases). Trimming took 4 bases from V and 3 from J, leaving 13 bases between them. CDR3 size: 15 residues. From germline, CDR1 is ENHRY and CDR2 SYGVKD. CDR3 loop: CAISGEGVANQPQHF. The CDR3 coding sequence is TGTGCCATCAGTGGTGAGGGGGTTGCCAATCAGCCCCAGCATTTT.

This chain links TRBV27 with TRBJ1-3, with D possibly TRBD1 on 6 matching bases. Trimming cost V 4 bases and J 0 bases, with 16 bases left between them. Germline CDR1 reads MNHEY; CDR2 reads SMNVEV (reference sequence). The CDR3 loop spans 17 amino acids. CDR3 amino acids: CASSSNRRGHSGNTIYF. The DNA for the CDR3 is TGTGCCAGCAGTTCCAACCGCCGGGGGCACTCTGGAAACACCATATATTTT.

The genes are TRBV6-5 and TRBJ2-7, with D possibly matching TRBD1 (8 bases). CDR1 and CDR2 (germline): MNHEY, SVGAGI. The CDR3 consists of 15 residues. Trimming left V 6 bases short and J 3 bases short, with 18 bases between. Here the CDR3 reads CASRSYTGGGYEQYF. CDR3 coding DNA: TGTGCCAGCAGATCCTACACAGGGGGGGGCTACGAGCAGTACTTC.

With regard to this clone: Additional DNA sequences in this sample encode the identical CDR3. The V gene is TRBV18, the J gene TRBJ2-7; D not certain. The CDR3 runs 12 residues. V was shortened by 6 bases and J by 3 bases, with 9 bases between the two germline ends. Germline-derived CDR1 and CDR2 are KGHSH and LQKENI. The CDR3 sequence is CASSPRGYEQYF. The DNA of the CDR3 is TGTGCCAGCTCCCCTCGCGGCTACGAGCAGTACTTC.

This clone appeared a single time. The gene calls are TRBV6-5 and TRBJ1-1, with a weak D call TRBD1 (5 bases). The ends were cut back, 1 base at V and 3 bases at J, with 9 bases in the middle. The CDR3 is made up of 14 amino acids. Looked up from germline, CDR1 is MNHEY and CDR2 is SVGAGI. CDR3 bases: TGTGCCAGCAGTTACTTTCGGGGGGACACTGAAGCTTTCTTT. It yields the protein CASSYFRGDTEAFF.

This clone was detected a few times. The rearrangement links TRBV27 to TRBJ1-6; D perhaps matches TRBD1 (5 bases). CDR1 is MNHEY, CDR2 SMNVEV, per germline (reference sequence). V was cut by 5 bases and J by 8 bases, with 19 bases left in between. The CDR3 runs 16 residues. CDR3 protein: CASSASQTEEHSPLHF. In DNA, the CDR3 is TGTGCCAGCAGTGCCTCCCAGACAGAGGAACATTCACCCCTCCACTTT.

This rearrangement joins TRBV7-9 to TRBJ2-1; a weak D match, TRBD1 (5 bases). The V end was cut by 0 bases, the J end by 10 bases, with 16 bases between. Per germline, CDR1 SEHNR and CDR2 FQNEAQ (reference sequence). The CDR3 loop spans 15 amino acids. CDR3 region: CASSLAQGLSGEQFF. DNA for the CDR3: TGTGCCAGCAGCTTAGCGCAGGGTCTGTCGGGCGAGCAGTTCTTC.

CDR3 protein: CASSLAQGGKTSSYNEQFF. The CDR3 nucleotides are TGCGCCAGCAGCTTGGCCCAGGGCGGTAAGACGAGCTCCTACAATGAGCAGTTCTTC. This chain joins TRBV5-1 and TRBJ2-1, with TRBD1 as a possible D gene (5 bases). CDR1 and CDR2 from the germline V gene are SGHRS and YFSETQ. The CDR3 extends over 19 amino acids. Trimming pared 0 bases from V and 0 bases from J, leaving 19 bases between.

J is TRBJ2-7 and V is TRBV19; 8 positions agree with TRBD1. The CDR3 is made up of 15 amino acids. Germline trimming cut 6 bases from V and 1 base from J; bases unmatched to any gene: 8. Germline CDR1 is LNHDA and CDR2 is SQIVND (reference sequence). The DNA of the CDR3 is TGTGCCAGTAGCACGTTGGGACAGGTATCCTACGAGCAGTACTTC. The encoded protein is CASSTLGQVSYEQYF.

V usage is TRBV5-1 and J usage is TRBJ1-1; 7 bases match TRBD1. In germline, CDR1 is SGHRS, CDR2 YFSETQ. Losses at the gene ends were 4 bases for V and 6 bases for J; bases not matched to a gene: 9. There are 14 residues in the CDR3. In nucleotides, the CDR3 is TGCGCCAGCAGCGGACAGGCGACGTCGGCTGAAGCTTTCTTT. Its translation: CASSGQATSAEAFF.

This rearrangement joins TRBV5-1 to TRBJ1-5, with TRBD1 as a possible D gene (5 bases). V shed 1 base and J shed 11 bases, with 16 bases lying between them. The germline V gene encodes CDR1 SGHRS and CDR2 YFSETQ. The CDR3 covers 14 residues. The CDR3 loop is CASSLKGREMTQHF. DNA for the CDR3: TGCGCCAGCAGCTTGAAGGGACGGGAGATGACCCAGCATTTT.

The CDR3 sequence: CSVESRRGYEQYF. The CDR3 nucleotides are TGCAGCGTTGAATCCCGACGGGGCTACGAGCAGTACTTC. This chain links TRBV29-1 with TRBJ2-7, with TRBD2 as a possible D gene (5 bases). This CDR3 comprises 13 residues. Germline-derived CDR1 and CDR2 are SQVTM and ANQGSEA. V was cut by 2 bases and J by 3 bases, with 11 bases left in between.

The V and J genes are TRBV19 and TRBJ1-1, with TRBD1 matching 9 bases. V dropped 7 bases and J dropped 6; count of bases not matched to a gene: 12. Germline CDR1 and CDR2: LNHDA and SQIVND (reference sequence). This CDR3 comprises 15 residues. The DNA for the CDR3 is TGTGCCAGTAAAATACAGGGGGCTGGGTACGCTGAAGCTTTCTTT. It yields the protein CASKIQGAGYAEAFF.

This rearrangement joins TRBV5-1 to TRBJ2-5, with TRBD2 identical over 10 bases. V lost 0 bases and J lost 2; bases outside the gene matches: 1. Germline values: CDR1 SGHRS, CDR2 YFSETQ. The CDR3 runs 15 residues. CDR3 sequence reads: CASSLGSGGQETQYF. CDR3 coding DNA: TGCGCCAGCAGCTTGGGTAGCGGGGGGCAAGAGACCCAGTACTTC.

A note on this clone: The sample contains more than one DNA sequence encoding this CDR3. The chain is built from TRBV6-2 or TRBV6-3 and TRBJ2-6; D perhaps matches TRBD1 (5 bases). Germline V gives CDR1 MNHEY, CDR2 SVGEGT. The CDR3 is 14 amino acids. The V and J ends lost 2 bases and 3 bases respectively, with 5 bases between them. The CDR3 DNA is TGTGCCAGCAGTTACGACAGTGGGGCCAACGTCCTGACTTTC. Amino acids: CASSYDSGANVLTF.

This chain connects TRBV7-6 to TRBJ2-5, with unresolved D. The V gene lost 1 base and the J gene lost 5 bases, with 5 bases spanning the gap. The CDR3 runs 12 residues. The germline V gene has CDR1 SGHVS and CDR2 FNYEAQ. In DNA, the CDR3 is TGTGCCAGCAGCTTAGTGGAGGAGACCCAGTACTTC. Translation: CASSLVEETQYF.

J is TRBJ1-6 and V is TRBV4-1, with a tentative D call TRBD1 (6 bases). Trimming left V 0 bases short and J 4 bases short, with 13 bases between. The CDR3 runs 17 residues. The V gene's germline CDR1 is MGHRA and CDR2 YSYEKL. Here the CDR3 DNA reads TGCGCCAGCAGCCAAGATCTCGGGCAGGGGTATAATTCACCCCTCCACTTT. It specifies CASSQDLGQGYNSPLHF.